The 7 T cell receptor beta chains listed next were all sequenced from one sample in a study of regulatory T cells in long-lasting Graves disease (dated by TCRdb to about 2021). The time point label on this specimen signifies: newly diagnosed GD, antithyroid drugs for less than 3 months. For both TCR sequencing and RNA sequencing, RNA was extracted from PBMCs in TRIzol. The library was prepared using multiplex PCR. The instrument was an Illumina HiSeq 4000. iRepertoire HTBI primers and Arm-PCR amplification of CDR3 regions were used to construct TCR beta libraries. Starting from the raw public reads, TCRdb applied fastp trimming at Q25, assembled clones with MiXCR and retained in-frame beta chains. Every distinct CDR3 protein forms one entry, paired with its most common genes and DNA. In all, the sample holds about 620,000 distinct CDR3 sequences, and approximately 15% of those were seen once. The ten largest clones take up around a sixth of the sample.

The data were also submitted as part of a second study, on T cells in Graves' hyperthyroidism and ophthalmopathy.

The sequences come from peripheral blood mononuclear cells (PBMCs), collected at new diagnosis, from a patient treated with antithyroid drugs. Source of these receptors: a woman aged 25 to 39 with Graves disease. Donor details come from another sample of the same person, matched by shared clones.

The table lists this clonotype with many counts. The chain uses TRBV3-1 and TRBJ2-7, with no clear D. The CDR3 extends over 11 amino acids. CDR1 is LGHDT and CDR2 is YNNKEL in the germline V gene (reference sequence). V was pared by 2 bases and J by 3 bases, with 2 bases between. The CDR3 DNA sequence: TGTGCCAGCAGCCAACACTACGAGCAGTACTTC. It translates to CASSQHYEQYF.

This clonotype was seen a few times. The chain combines TRBV7-2 with TRBJ2-7; D is unclear. CDR3 length equals 16 residues. V was trimmed by 5 bases and J by 2 bases, leaving 19 bases between them. CDR1 is SGHTA, CDR2 FQGNSA, per germline. CDR3 nucleotides: TGTGCCAGCAGCCCCACGGCCGGATACATTCCCTACGAGCAGTACTTC. It encodes CASSPTAGYIPYEQYF.

In its sample, this clonotype was seen a few times. V usage is TRBV5-1 and J usage is TRBJ2-5; tentative D call: TRBD1 (5 bases). Germline CDR1 is SGHRS and CDR2 is YFSETQ. V was cut by 6 bases and J by 5 bases, with 20 bases left in between. The CDR3 length is 15 residues. The CDR3 nucleotides read TGCGCCAGCACAGCCGCCTCCAGGGCCGGGGAGACCCAGTACTTC. The encoded protein is CASTAASRAGETQYF.

In this sample, this clonotype turned up many times. This chain uses TRBV13 with TRBJ2-7; TRBD2 aligns across 9 bases. CDR1 is PRHDT and CDR2 is FYEKMQ in the germline V gene (reference sequence). After removal of 3 bases from V and 0 bases from J, the junction contained 0 bases not matched to a gene. The CDR3 covers 14 residues. CDR3 sequence reads: CASSFSGSSYEQYF. The CDR3 DNA is TGTGCCAGCAGCTTTAGCGGGAGCTCCTACGAGCAGTACTTC.

This sequence joins TRBV5-1 and TRBJ2-2; D is unresolved. CDR1 and CDR2 from the germline V gene are SGHRS and YFSETQ. The V and J ends lost 6 bases and 2 bases respectively, with 14 bases between them. This CDR3 comprises 15 residues. The CDR3 DNA is TGCGCCAGCACCTTCCCGGGCCTTAACACCGGGGAGCTGTTTTTT. It is translated as CASTFPGLNTGELFF.

Many counts were recorded for this clonotype. This sequence joins TRBV20-1 and TRBJ2-7; 9 nucleotides align to TRBD1. CDR1 is DFQATT, CDR2 SNEGSKA, per germline (reference sequence). This CDR3 comprises 14 residues. The ends lost 2 bases at V and 2 bases at J; junction bases unmatched: 4. The CDR3 sequence is CSARRGQGTYEQYF. The CDR3 coding sequence is TGCAGTGCTAGAAGGGGACAGGGCACCTACGAGCAGTACTTC.

This rearrangement joins TRBV6-1 to TRBJ1-2, with D possibly being TRBD1 (6 bases). There are 12 residues in the CDR3. CDR1 MNHNS and CDR2 SASEGT come from the germline V gene. The V end lost 3 bases, the J end lost 8 bases, and 10 bases lay between the germline ends. CDR3 DNA: TGTGCCAGCAGTGATCACAGGGAGGGCTACACCTTC. Translated: CASSDHREGYTF.